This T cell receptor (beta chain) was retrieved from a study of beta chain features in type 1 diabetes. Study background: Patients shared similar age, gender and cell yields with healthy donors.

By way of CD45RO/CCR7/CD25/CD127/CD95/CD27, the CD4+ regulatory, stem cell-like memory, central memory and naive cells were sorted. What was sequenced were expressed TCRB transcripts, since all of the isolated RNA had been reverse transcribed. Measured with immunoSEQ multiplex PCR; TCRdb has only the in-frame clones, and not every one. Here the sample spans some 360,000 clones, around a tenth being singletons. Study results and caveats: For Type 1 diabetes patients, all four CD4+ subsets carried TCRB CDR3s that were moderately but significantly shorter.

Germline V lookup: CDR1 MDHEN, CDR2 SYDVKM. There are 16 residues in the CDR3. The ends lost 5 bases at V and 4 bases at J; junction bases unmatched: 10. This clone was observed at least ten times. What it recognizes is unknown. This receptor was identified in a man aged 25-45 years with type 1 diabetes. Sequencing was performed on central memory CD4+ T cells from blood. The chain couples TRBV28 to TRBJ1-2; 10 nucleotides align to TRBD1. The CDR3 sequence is CASSPTRTGGTYGYTF. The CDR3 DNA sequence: TGTGCCAGCAGTCCAACCCGGACAGGGGGTACCTATGGCTACACCTTC.